This TCR beta chain was captured in a study of blood T cell repertoires in COVID-19. Study context: From T cells, B-cell-depleted T cells, or PBMCs came the material, which was cDNA or gDNA.

In the original analysis: By means of reference gene primer amplification, nucleated cell counts were estimated. Method: immunoSEQ multiplex PCR; TCRdb's copy keeps in-frame clones and lacks some. V, J and clone size reflect that table, while D and trimming were determined from the DNA. The data hold approximately 180,000 clones, with approximately 88% observed a single time. Per germline, CDR1 SGHNT and CDR2 YYREEE (reference sequence). The V segment lost 0 bases and the J segment 2 bases; nucleotides outside the gene matches: 3. The CDR3 sequence is 15 residues long. The chain recombines TRBV5-4 with TRBJ1-2; TRBD1 agrees at 8 bases. Sequencing was carried out using peripheral blood. This sequence was found in a woman in her forties or fifties with acute or convalescent COVID-19. The CDR3 is CASSLARQGNYGYTF. Here the CDR3 DNA reads TGTGCCAGCAGCTTGGCGCGACAGGGGAACTATGGCTACACCTTC.